This T cell receptor (beta chain) was found in a study of T cell responses to AZD1222 COVID-19 vaccine. General study points: Only 5 to 7 AZD1222 recipients tested seropositive at baseline.

Profiled with immunoSEQ multiplex PCR; TCRdb holds only in-frame clones, not every one. The sample lists around 140,000 clones, 80% to 95% occurring once. This clone was counted a few times. Its antigen remains unknown. Germline V gene data show CDR1 as SGHKS and CDR2 as YYEKEE (reference sequence). The CDR3 covers 17 residues. V was pared by 4 bases and J by 5 bases, with 22 bases between. The V call is TRBV5-5, the J call TRBJ1-5, with D tentatively TRBD1 (5 bases). The material sequenced was peripheral blood, taken on day 0 of AZD1222 vaccination. The TCR sequence derives from an adult in good health. This chain's CDR3 is CASSRSVARALDQPQHF. The DNA for the CDR3 is TGTGCCAGCAGCCGGTCGGTGGCCAGGGCGCTTGATCAGCCCCAGCATTTT. Based on the CDR3 plus reference TRBV5-5 and TRBJ1-5, the full variable domain is DAGVTQSPTHLIKTRGQQVTLRCSPISGHKSVSWYQQVLGQGPQFIFQYYEKEERGRGNFPDRFSARQFPNYSSELNVNALLLGDSALYLCASSRSVARALDQPQHFGDGTRLSIL.